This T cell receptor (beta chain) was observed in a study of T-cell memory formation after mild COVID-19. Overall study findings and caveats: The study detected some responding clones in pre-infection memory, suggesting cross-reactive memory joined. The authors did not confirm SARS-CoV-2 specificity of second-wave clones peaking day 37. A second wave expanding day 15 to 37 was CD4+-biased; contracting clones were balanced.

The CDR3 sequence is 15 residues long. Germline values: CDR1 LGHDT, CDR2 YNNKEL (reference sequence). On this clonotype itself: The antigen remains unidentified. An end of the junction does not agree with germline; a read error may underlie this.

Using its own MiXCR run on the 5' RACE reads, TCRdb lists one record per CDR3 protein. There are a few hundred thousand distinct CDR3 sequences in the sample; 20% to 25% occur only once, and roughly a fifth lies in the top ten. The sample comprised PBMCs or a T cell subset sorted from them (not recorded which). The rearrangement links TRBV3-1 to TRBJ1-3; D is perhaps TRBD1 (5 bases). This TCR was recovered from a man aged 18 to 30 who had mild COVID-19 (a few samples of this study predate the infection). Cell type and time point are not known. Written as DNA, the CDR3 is TGTGACAGCAGCCACACAGGCGTCTCTGGAAACACCATATATTTT. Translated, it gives CDSSHTGVSGNTIYF.